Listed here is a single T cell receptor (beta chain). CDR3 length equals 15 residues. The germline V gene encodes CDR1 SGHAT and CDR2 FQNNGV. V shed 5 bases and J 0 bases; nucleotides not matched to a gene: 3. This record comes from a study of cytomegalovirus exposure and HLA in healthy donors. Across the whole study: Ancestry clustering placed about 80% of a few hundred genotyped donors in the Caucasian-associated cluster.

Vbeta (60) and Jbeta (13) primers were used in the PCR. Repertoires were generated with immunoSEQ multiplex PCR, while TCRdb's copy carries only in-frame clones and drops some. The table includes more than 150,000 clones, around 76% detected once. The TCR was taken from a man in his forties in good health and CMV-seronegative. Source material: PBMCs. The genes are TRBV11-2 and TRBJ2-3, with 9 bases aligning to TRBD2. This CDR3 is CASSRLAGSTDTQYF. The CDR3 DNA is TGTGCCAGCAGCCGGCTAGCGGGGAGCACAGATACGCAGTATTTT.